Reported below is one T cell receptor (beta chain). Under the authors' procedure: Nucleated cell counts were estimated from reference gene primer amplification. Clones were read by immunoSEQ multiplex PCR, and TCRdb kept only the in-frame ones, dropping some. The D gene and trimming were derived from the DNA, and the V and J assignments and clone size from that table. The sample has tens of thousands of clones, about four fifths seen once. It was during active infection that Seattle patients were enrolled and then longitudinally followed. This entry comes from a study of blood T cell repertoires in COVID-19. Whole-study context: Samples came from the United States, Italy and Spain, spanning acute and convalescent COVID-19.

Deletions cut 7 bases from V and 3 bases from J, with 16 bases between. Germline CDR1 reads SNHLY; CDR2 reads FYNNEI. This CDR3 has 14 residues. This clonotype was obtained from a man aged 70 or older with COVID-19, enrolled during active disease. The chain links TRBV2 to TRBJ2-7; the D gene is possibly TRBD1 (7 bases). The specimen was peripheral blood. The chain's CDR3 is CASNTDREVYEQYF. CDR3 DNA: TGTGCCAGCAACACCGACAGGGAGGTCTACGAGCAGTACTTC.